The 21 T cell receptor beta chains listed next were all sequenced from one sample in a study of shared clonotypes between healthy human individuals. Measured with immunoSEQ multiplex PCR; TCRdb has only the in-frame clones, and not every one. The sample holds more than 2 million clones, 85% to 95% seen once. The source material was naive CD4+ T cells sorted from blood. The subset here: CD45RA+ positively selected. The source is a man aged 18 to 29 in good health.

The V gene is TRBV5-6, the J gene TRBJ1-6; D is perhaps TRBD1 (5 bases). Between the trimmed V and J ends, which lost 4 bases and 6 bases, there was a span of 17 bases. Germline CDR1 and CDR2: SGHDT and YYEEEE. CDR3 length: 16 amino acids. The DNA of the CDR3 is TGTGCCAGCAGCCGACGTGGGGGAGGCGGTAATTCACCCCTCCACTTT. Encoded protein: CASSRRGGGGNSPLHF. Full variable domain (outside the CDR3, taken from reference TRBV5-6 and TRBJ1-6): DAGVTQSPTHLIKTRGQQVTLRCSPKSGHDTVSWYQQALGQGPQFIFQYYEEEERQRGNFPDRFSGHQFPNYSSELNVNALLLGDSALYLCASSRRGGGGNSPLHFGNGTRLTVT.

The chain couples TRBV29-1 to TRBJ1-2; weak D call: TRBD1 (5 bases). The ends were cut back, 0 bases at V and 8 bases at J, with 22 bases in the middle. Germline values: CDR1 SQVTM, CDR2 ANQGSEA. This CDR3 contains 16 residues. CDR3 residues: CSVEDFRAGSLGGYTF. The CDR3 coding sequence is TGCAGCGTTGAAGATTTCAGGGCAGGGAGTTTGGGGGGCTACACCTTC.

This chain connects TRBV20-1 to TRBJ2-1; D not resolved. V was cut by 4 bases and J by 8 bases, with 9 bases left in between. The germline CDR1 and CDR2 sequences are DFQATT and SNEGSKA (reference sequence). This CDR3 has 11 residues. The CDR3 region is CSAIDLYEQFF. CDR3 sequence (DNA): TGCAGTGCTATCGATTTGTATGAGCAGTTCTTC.

In this sample, this clone turned up once. The chain joins TRBV3-2 to TRBJ2-5. TRBV3-2 is shown as a pseudogene. This CDR3 is 9 amino acids long. This CDR3 reads CARQETQYF. The CDR3 DNA reads TGTGCCAGGCAAGAGACCCAGTACTTC.

This clone occurred once. The chain carries TRBV11-2 and TRBJ2-1; TRBD1 is a possible D gene (6 bases). The V gene's germline CDR1 is SGHAT and CDR2 FQNNGV. There are 16 residues in the CDR3. The V end was cut by 5 bases, the J end by 4 bases, with 18 bases between. CDR3 protein: CASSPPGDTSYNEQFF. CDR3 in DNA: TGTGCCAGCAGCCCCCCAGGGGACACTTCTTACAATGAGCAGTTCTTC.

This rearrangement joins TRBV4-2 to TRBJ1-1, with 7 bases fitting TRBD1. After removal of 3 bases from V and 8 bases from J, the junction contained 6 bases not matched to a gene. The CDR3 is 13 amino acids. Germline V CDR1 and CDR2: LGHNA, YNFKEQ. CDR3 DNA: TGTGCCAGCAGCCACCCCGGGACAGCAGAAGCTTTCTTT. Amino acids: CASSHPGTAEAFF.

The CDR3 reads CASTRIQGANGYTF. CDR3 nucleotides: TGTGCCAGCACCCGAATACAGGGGGCAAATGGCTACACCTTC. The chain combines TRBV6-5 with TRBJ1-2, with 9 nucleotides matching TRBD1. This CDR3 spans 14 amino acids. The V segment lost 7 bases and the J segment 6 bases; nucleotides outside the gene matches: 9. Per the germline V gene, CDR1 is MNHEY and CDR2 is SVGAGI.

About this clone: A read error may be the cause here, since a much bigger clone is one base away. Other DNA sequences within the sample encode an identical CDR3. This chain joins TRBV9 and TRBJ2-2; D not certain. Germline lookup yields CDR1 SGDLS and CDR2 YYNGEE. This CDR3 is 12 amino acids long. V dropped 3 bases and J dropped 3 bases, with 3 bases sitting between them. The CDR3 loop is CASSADTGELFF. CDR3 DNA sequence: TGTGCCAGCAGCGCCGACACCGGGGAGCTGTTTTTT.

The gene calls are TRBV30 and TRBJ1-4; unclear D gene. Trimming took off 3 bases at V and 8 bases at J, with 19 bases between the two ends. The germline CDR1 and CDR2 sequences are GTSNPN and SVGIG (reference sequence). The CDR3 is 15 residues long. The CDR3 region has the DNA TGTGCCTGGAGCCGAATCGACGGTTACCACGAAAAACTGTTTTTT. As protein: CAWSRIDGYHEKLFF.

The rearrangement uses TRBV11-2 and TRBJ1-4; D is uncertain. CDR3 length: 14 residues. Germline-derived CDR1 and CDR2 are SGHAT and FQNNGV. V lost 5 bases and J lost 10, with 17 bases in between. The CDR3 DNA reads as TGTGCCAGCAGCCCGCGTTTAGGTTTTGGAAAACTGTTTTTT. Its translation is CASSPRLGFGKLFF.

The chain uses TRBV5-4 and TRBJ2-3; 9 bases map to TRBD2. The CDR3 is 15 residues long. V was clipped by 1 base and J by 1 base; unmatched bases: 1. The germline gives CDR1 SGHNT, CDR2 YYREEE (reference sequence). CDR3 DNA: TGTGCCAGCAGCTTGCCTAGCGGGGGCACAGATACGCAGTATTTT. Protein product: CASSLPSGGTDTQYF. The entire variable domain, with the rest obtained from reference TRBV5-4 and TRBJ2-3, is as follows: ETGVTQSPTHLIKTRGQQVTLRCSSQSGHNTVSWYQQALGQGPQFIFQYYREEENGRGNFPPRFSGLQFPNYSSELNVNALELDDSALYLCASSLPSGGTDTQYFGPGTRLTVL.

The genes are TRBV10-1 and TRBJ2-3; perhaps TRBD1 as D (6 bases). The CDR3 consists of 15 residues. The germline CDR1 and CDR2 sequences are WNHNN and SYGVQD (reference sequence). Trimming pared 2 bases from V and 2 bases from J, leaving 11 bases between. The CDR3 nucleotides are TGCGCCAGCAGTGAGCGGTGGGGGCCCACAGATACGCAGTATTTT. This encodes CASSERWGPTDTQYF.

Notes on this clone: This specimen includes other DNA sequences encoding the same CDR3. The rearrangement joins TRBV11-3 to TRBJ2-3; D remains ambiguous. Germline CDR1 and CDR2: SGHNT and YENEEA. CDR3 size: 12 residues. The V and J ends lost 5 bases and 0 bases respectively, with 3 bases between them. The CDR3 reads CASSRSTDTQYF. DNA of the CDR3: TGTGCCAGCAGCCGAAGCACAGATACGCAGTATTTT.

CDR3 residues: CASSLGQGAVGEQFF. The CDR3 DNA sequence: TGCGCCAGCAGCTTGGGACAGGGGGCCGTTGGGGAGCAGTTCTTC. The chain recombines TRBV5-1 with TRBJ2-1; TRBD1 matches 10 bases. Germline CDR1 and CDR2: SGHRS and YFSETQ. V lost 0 bases and J lost 10; bases outside the gene matches: 7. The CDR3 spans 15 residues.

The V gene is TRBV11-2, the J gene TRBJ1-6; 7 positions match TRBD1. CDR1 and CDR2 from the germline V gene are SGHAT and FQNNGV. This CDR3 has 14 amino acids. V was pared by 3 bases and J by 6 bases, with 2 bases of the junction left unmatched. The CDR3 bases are TGTGCCAGCAGCTTCAGACAGGGTAATTCACCCCTCCACTTT. Its protein is CASSFRQGNSPLHF.

This sequence joins TRBV28 and TRBJ1-2, with 9 bases identical to TRBD1. Looked up from germline, CDR1 is MDHEN and CDR2 is SYDVKM. V was clipped by 6 bases and J by 4 bases; unmatched bases: 9. This CDR3 contains 15 residues. The chain's CDR3 is CASSRGGQGTYGYTF. CDR3 bases: TGTGCCAGCAGCCGAGGGGGACAGGGTACCTATGGCTACACCTTC.

CDR3 coding DNA: TGTGCCAGCAGCCGCGGGACAGGCTCTAGCACAGATACGCAGTATTTT. Its translation is CASSRGTGSSTDTQYF. The chain employs TRBV11-2 and TRBJ2-3; 8 bases line up with TRBD1. After removal of 5 bases from V and 0 bases from J, the junction contained 7 bases not matched to a gene. The CDR3 sequence is 16 residues long. CDR1 SGHAT and CDR2 FQNNGV come from the germline V gene.

This rearrangement joins TRBV6-5 to TRBJ2-1; TRBD2 matches 7 bases. The V and J ends lost 5 bases and 4 bases, in that order; junction bases with no gene match: 8. CDR3 length: 15 amino acids. The germline CDR1 and CDR2 sequences are MNHEY and SVGAGI. The CDR3 region has the DNA TGTGCCAGCAGTCCATCTAGCGGATCTTACAATGAGCAGTTCTTC. It encodes CASSPSSGSYNEQFF.

J is TRBJ2-7 and V is TRBV5-4, with no clear D. Per the germline V gene, CDR1 is SGHNT and CDR2 is YYREEE (reference sequence). The CDR3 length is 14 residues. Trimming took 4 bases from V and 2 from J, leaving 13 bases between them. As DNA, the CDR3 is TGTGCCAGCAGCGGGGATGAATTCACCTACGAGCAGTACTTC. Translating gives CASSGDEFTYEQYF. The full variable domain, with the rest looked up from reference TRBV5-4 and TRBJ2-7, is ETGVTQSPTHLIKTRGQQVTLRCSSQSGHNTVSWYQQALGQGPQFIFQYYREEENGRGNFPPRFSGLQFPNYSSELNVNALELDDSALYLCASSGDEFTYEQYFGPGTRLTVT.

This clone was seen just once. V and J are TRBV5-1 and TRBJ1-3; 8 bases fit TRBD1. The CDR3 runs to 15 residues. The V and J ends lost 5 bases and 2 bases, in that order; junction bases with no gene match: 6. Germline V gene sequence: CDR1 SGHRS, CDR2 YFSETQ. The CDR3 reads CASSTQGETGNTIYF. For the CDR3, the DNA is TGCGCCAGCAGTACACAGGGGGAAACTGGAAACACCATATATTTT.

The chain joins TRBV6-1 to TRBJ1-1, with TRBD1 matching over 8 bases. Germline V CDR1 and CDR2: MNHNS, SASEGT. V trimming: 6 bases; J trimming: 7 bases; junction bases outside the gene matches: 7. The length of the CDR3 is 13 residues. In DNA, the CDR3 is TGTGCCAGCAGATCCCGACAGGGGATTGAAGCTTTCTTT. This sequence encodes CASRSRQGIEAFF.